This record looks at one T cell receptor (beta chain) sequence and its context. It has no known antigen specificity. No quality values exist for individual bases; no much larger clone is one base distant. The data were obtained in a study of T-cell reconstitution after alpha-beta-depleted transplantation in children listed by TCRdb under 2016. Background for the entire study: The study quantitatively tracked T-cell immune reconstitution after TCRalphabeta/CD19-depleted allogeneic hematopoietic cell transplantation in children using TCR repertoire profiling. Here is what the overall study found, with its caveats: The apparently early alphabetaT-cell count recovery about two months after transplant was reportedly dependent on only several hundred rapidly expanded clones derived from non-depleted graft cells. The high TCRbeta diversity at day 60 in some patients was ascribed to recipient T cells and intrathymic progenitors that had survived conditioning. Over subsequent months, a decline in hyperexpanded clone frequencies was noted, and after one year, T-cell counts and TCRbeta diversity were mostly ascribed to newly produced T cells.

In the paper's terms, the treatment or condition label means: allogeneic hematopoietic cell transplantation with graft depleted of TCRalphabeta T cells and CD19 B cells. Transplant recipients were children who received TCRalphabeta/CD19-depleted allogeneic hematopoietic cell grafts. There are 18 amino acids in the CDR3, from cysteine to phenylalanine inclusive. Only the CDR3 portion is preserved as DNA: 54 bases, with reading frame beginning at the first base. The germline V gene (reference sequence) gives CDR1 as LNHNV and CDR2 as YYDKDF. At the junction V is shortened by 0 bases and J by 2 bases, with 17 bases in between. The library came from PCR. The instrument given in TCRdb is Illumina HiSeq 2500. TCR libraries were prepared with molecular barcoding, using unique molecular identifiers to normalize TCRbeta repertoire quantification. TCRdb took the public reads, trimmed them with fastp at Q25, ran MiXCR for clone calling and kept in-frame beta chains. Duplicate CDR3 protein sequences are folded into a single record with the most common DNA and genes. For this sample the table gives around 50,000 distinct CDR3 sequences, of which about 50% were detected only once. The ten largest clonotypes hold roughly two fifths of the sample.

This clonotype was sampled from a boy under three years old with SCID, due to receive a stem cell transplant. The receptor chain draws on TRBV15 and TRBJ2-1; a weak D assignment points to TRBD2 (6 bases agree). This sample comprised peripheral blood, obtained before TCRalphabeta/CD19-depleted stem cell transplant. The nucleotide sequence is TGTGCCACCAGCAGAGATACTACCGGGACTCAAACCTACAATGAGCAGTTCTTC. Its protein is CATSRDTTGTQTYNEQFF.